The subject of this entry is one T cell receptor beta chain. V shed 2 bases and J 0 bases; nucleotides not matched to a gene: 4. Germline-derived CDR1 and CDR2 are LGHDT and YNNKEL (reference sequence). The CDR3 covers 16 residues. The data were obtained in a study of blood T cell repertoires in COVID-19. Per the original methods: Using reference gene primer amplification, nucleated cell counts were estimated. Generated by immunoSEQ multiplex PCR, the TCRdb table keeps only in-frame clones and is missing some. The DNA gave D and trimming, while V, J and clone size come from that table. The sample lists a few hundred thousand clones, 82% occurring once.

This receptor was taken from an older woman who had recovered from COVID-19. V is TRBV3-1 (or the pseudogene TRBV3-2) and J is TRBJ2-1; TRBD2 matches 7 bases. The sequenced sample consisted of PBMCs or T cells enriched from blood (not recorded which). The CDR3 region has the DNA TGTGCCAGCAGCCAAAGGACTAGGGGCTCCTACAATGAGCAGTTCTTC. It translates to CASSQRTRGSYNEQFF.